The 22 T cell receptor beta chains given below trace back to one sample, sequenced in a study of Tregs in tolerant kidney transplant recipients. Profiling relied on immunoSEQ multiplex PCR, and the TCRdb table lists in-frame clones only, not all of them. Of over 60,000 clones listed, 84% are singletons. Material for sequencing was CD4+ T cells from blood. The receptors shown here come from a human donor in good health.

The chain uses TRBV7-2 and TRBJ2-7, with D perhaps given as TRBD1 or TRBD2 (7 bases each). The CDR3 runs 15 residues. Trimming left V 5 bases short and J 6 bases short, with 20 bases between. CDR1 is SGHTA, CDR2 FQGNSA, per germline. Here the CDR3 reads CASSPGGTVGGEQYF. CDR3 DNA sequence: TGTGCCAGCAGCCCCGGGGGGACAGTGGGTGGCGAGCAGTACTTC. Full variable domain (outside the CDR3, taken from reference TRBV7-2 and TRBJ2-7): GAGVSQSPSNKVTEKGKDVELRCDPISGHTALYWYRQSLGQGLEFLIYFQGNSAPDKSGLPSDRFSAERTGGSVSTLTIQRTQQEDSAVYLCASSPGGTVGGEQYFGPGTRLTVT.

In this sample, this clone turned up once. The chain recombines TRBV30 with TRBJ1-5; tentatively, D is TRBD1 (5 bases). In germline, CDR1 is GTSNPN, CDR2 SVGIG (reference sequence). This CDR3 region has 13 residues. The V end was cut by 2 bases, the J end by 6 bases, with 11 bases between. The CDR3 is CAWSSGMRQPQHF. Here the CDR3 DNA reads TGTGCCTGGAGTTCAGGGATGCGTCAGCCCCAGCATTTT. Based on the CDR3 plus reference TRBV30 and TRBJ1-5, the full variable domain is SQTIHQWPATLVQPVGSPLSLECTVEGTSNPNLYWYRQAAGRGLQLLFYSVGIGQISSEVPQNLSASRPQDRQFILSSKKLLLSDSGFYLCAWSSGMRQPQHFGDGTRLSIL.

In its sample, this clone was seen a few times. V and J are TRBV6-1 and TRBJ2-7, with D possibly being TRBD1 (6 bases). The V gene lost 2 bases and the J gene lost 0 bases, with 8 bases spanning the gap. The CDR3 is made up of 14 amino acids. The germline CDR1 and CDR2 sequences are MNHNS and SASEGT. The CDR3 sequence is CASSELGASYEQYF. The CDR3 bases are TGTGCCAGCAGTGAACTGGGGGCCTCCTACGAGCAGTACTTC.

The chain has TRBV7-2 and TRBJ2-2, with unresolved D. The germline gives CDR1 SGHTA, CDR2 FQGNSA. The CDR3 spans 13 residues. V was pared by 1 base and J by 7 bases, with 7 bases between. The CDR3 DNA is TGTGCCAGCAGCTTAGTCTCCGTCGGGGAGCTGTTTTTT. Its protein is CASSLVSVGELFF.

V is TRBV6-6 and J is TRBJ2-3; 7 nucleotides agree with TRBD1. The CDR3 totals 14 residues. CDR1 is MNHNY and CDR2 is SVGAGI in the germline V gene (reference sequence). With V trimmed by 6 bases and J by 3 bases, 6 bases remained unmatched. CDR3 sequence: CASSRQGLTDTQYF. Written as DNA, the CDR3 is TGTGCCAGCAGCCGACAGGGTCTAACAGATACGCAGTATTTT.

The rearrangement links TRBV15 to TRBJ2-5, with 9 bases matching TRBD1. This CDR3 region has 15 residues. CDR1 is LNHNV, CDR2 YYDKDF, per germline (reference sequence). Unmatched junction bases numbered 5, after V lost 1 base and J lost 5 bases. DNA of the CDR3: TGTGCCACCAGCAGAGGGGGACAGGGCGAGGAGACCCAGTACTTC. Translation: CATSRGGQGEETQYF.

The chain has TRBV7-8 and TRBJ2-3, with TRBD2 identical over 7 bases. The CDR3 loop spans 16 amino acids. The ends lost 1 base at V and 2 bases at J; junction bases unmatched: 6. Looked up from germline, CDR1 is SGHVS and CDR2 is FQNEAQ. The chain's CDR3 is CASSLGGLADTDTQYF. In DNA form, the CDR3 reads TGTGCCAGCAGCTTAGGTGGCCTAGCGGACACAGATACGCAGTATTTT.

The chain couples TRBV18 to TRBJ1-5, with 9 bases fitting TRBD1. The germline V gene has CDR1 KGHSH and CDR2 LQKENI. This CDR3 spans 15 amino acids. V dropped 3 bases and J dropped 2; count of bases not matched to a gene: 2. For the CDR3, the DNA is TGTGCCAGCTCACCGGGACAGGGCGGCAATCAGCCCCAGCATTTT. It encodes CASSPGQGGNQPQHF.

This chain connects TRBV5-1 to TRBJ2-5; D is perhaps TRBD1 (5 bases). This CDR3 is built from 16 residues. V gave up 1 base and J gave up 2 bases, with 15 bases separating them. The germline CDR1 and CDR2 sequences are SGHRS and YFSETQ. CDR3 amino acids: CASSLMPFDSQETQYF. The CDR3 coding sequence is TGCGCCAGCAGCTTGATGCCCTTCGACAGTCAAGAGACCCAGTACTTC. Based on the CDR3 plus reference TRBV5-1 and TRBJ2-5, the full variable domain is KAGVTQTPRYLIKTRGQQVTLSCSPISGHRSVSWYQQTPGQGLQFLFEYFSETQRNKGNFPGRFSGRQFSNSRSEMNVSTLELGDSALYLCASSLMPFDSQETQYFGPGTRLLVL.

The CDR3 DNA reads TGCGCCAGCCGGGAAGGGATTTCCCTAGGAGAGCAGTACTTC. This codes for CASREGISLGEQYF. V and J are TRBV5-1 and TRBJ2-7; tentative D call: TRBD2 (5 bases). Trimming left V 7 bases short and J 7 bases short, with 21 bases between. The CDR3 covers 14 residues. CDR1 SGHRS and CDR2 YFSETQ come from the germline V gene.

This clone was detected once. The J gene is TRBJ2-3, the V gene TRBV7-3, with D possibly being TRBD2 (6 bases). Trimming removed 4 bases from V and 5 bases from J, with 16 bases in between. Germline CDR1 reads SGHTA; CDR2 reads FQGTGA. The CDR3 is 15 amino acids. The CDR3 loop reads CASSSGTEGVDTQYF. The CDR3 region has the DNA TGTGCCAGCAGCTCCGGGACTGAGGGCGTAGATACGCAGTATTTT.

In regard to this clone: Other DNA sequences in the sample encode the same CDR3. The genes are TRBV4-1 and TRBJ1-3; 8 bases are a match to TRBD1. V gave up 0 bases and J gave up 4 bases; unmatched junction bases: 5. Looked up from germline, CDR1 is MGHRA and CDR2 is YSYEKL. The CDR3 spans 16 residues. The DNA for the CDR3 is TGCGCCAGCAGCCAAGATCGGCAGGGGGCCGGAAACACCATATATTTT. It translates to CASSQDRQGAGNTIYF.

The chain combines TRBV19 with TRBJ2-1, with D maybe TRBD1 (6 bases). The CDR3 is 17 amino acids. V was trimmed by 4 bases and J by 5 bases, leaving 21 bases between them. CDR1 LNHDA and CDR2 SQIVND come from the germline V gene (reference sequence). CDR3 region: CASSTPPRDKYDNEQFF. The CDR3 nucleotides are TGTGCCAGTAGTACCCCCCCCCGGGACAAATACGACAATGAGCAGTTCTTC.

This chain links TRBV6-5 with TRBJ2-7, with 9 bases lining up with TRBD2. V trimming: 6 bases; J trimming: 3 bases; junction bases outside the gene matches: 9. The CDR3 runs to 15 residues. Per the germline V gene, CDR1 is MNHEY and CDR2 is SVGAGI. CDR3 DNA: TGTGCCAGCAGCTTGGAGCGGGGGGTTGTCTACGAGCAGTACTTC. It specifies CASSLERGVVYEQYF.

The chain links TRBV4-1 to TRBJ2-7, with TRBD2 matching over 8 bases. The CDR3 loop spans 14 amino acids. CDR1 is MGHRA, CDR2 YSYEKL, per germline. The V and J ends lost 3 bases and 2 bases, in that order; junction bases with no gene match: 3. The CDR3 is CASSHPGGAYEQYF. DNA of the CDR3: TGCGCCAGCAGCCATCCCGGGGGGGCCTACGAGCAGTACTTC.

This sequence joins TRBV11-2 and TRBJ2-7; 7 nucleotides agree with TRBD1. Per germline, CDR1 SGHAT and CDR2 FQNNGV. The CDR3 consists of 14 residues. Trimming took 1 base from V and 7 from J; bases not matched to a gene: 7. Written as DNA, the CDR3 is TGTGCCAGCAGCTTAGGGAGACAGGGCCTGGAGCAGTACTTC. The encoded protein is CASSLGRQGLEQYF.

The chain recombines TRBV7-6 with TRBJ2-2; D is undetermined. Trimming removed 3 bases at V and 4 bases at J, with 6 bases between. Germline-derived CDR1 and CDR2 are SGHVS and FNYEAQ. The CDR3 loop spans 13 amino acids. The CDR3 DNA is TGTGCCAGCAGCTTGACGCTCACCGGGGAGCTGTTTTTT. This gives the protein CASSLTLTGELFF.

V and J are TRBV19 and TRBJ1-2; 10 bases align to TRBD1. Germline CDR1 is LNHDA and CDR2 is SQIVND (reference sequence). The length of the CDR3 is 17 residues. The junction had 12 bases not matched to a gene; V was cut back by 5 bases and J by 3 bases. The CDR3, as DNA: TGTGCCAGTAGTGAAGTGGGGGAAGGGACAGGGGACTATGGCTACACCTTC. It is translated as CASSEVGEGTGDYGYTF.

The J gene is TRBJ2-3, the V gene TRBV7-2; D may be TRBD1 (6 bases). The CDR3 has 14 residues. Germline CDR1 reads SGHTA; CDR2 reads FQGNSA. V lost 1 base and J lost 6, with 11 bases in between. The CDR3 loop is CASSLGSQGDTQYF. The CDR3 nucleotides read TGTGCCAGCAGCTTAGGGAGTCAGGGGGATACGCAGTATTTT.

The CDR3 reads CASRGTSAGYEQYF. The CDR3 nucleotides are TGTGCCAGCAGGGGGACTAGCGCGGGATACGAGCAGTACTTC. The chain carries TRBV2 and TRBJ2-7, with TRBD2 matching 10 bases. The CDR3 loop spans 14 amino acids. The trim removed 6 bases at V and 4 bases at J, leaving 6 bases unmatched. Germline V lookup: CDR1 SNHLY, CDR2 FYNNEI.

The chain combines TRBV7-2 with TRBJ2-7; D is possibly TRBD1 or TRBD2 (6 bases each). Germline V CDR1 and CDR2: SGHTA, FQGNSA. V lost 1 base, J lost 0 bases, and 13 bases lay in between. There are 16 residues in the CDR3. In nucleotides, the CDR3 is TGTGCCAGCAGCTTAGATTGGGGGGCAAGCTCCTACGAGCAGTACTTC. Amino acid sequence: CASSLDWGASSYEQYF. The whole variable domain, remainder taken from reference TRBV7-2 and TRBJ2-7, is GAGVSQSPSNKVTEKGKDVELRCDPISGHTALYWYRQSLGQGLEFLIYFQGNSAPDKSGLPSDRFSAERTGGSVSTLTIQRTQQEDSAVYLCASSLDWGASSYEQYFGPGTRLTVT.

The chain has TRBV10-2 and TRBJ2-7; 7 nucleotides match TRBD1. Trimming cost V 6 bases and J 2 bases; bases outside gene matches: 4. Germline CDR1 reads WSHSY; CDR2 reads SAAADI. The CDR3 extends over 13 amino acids. The CDR3 loop reads CASRGTATYEQYF. In DNA form, the CDR3 reads TGCGCCAGCAGGGGGACAGCTACCTACGAGCAGTACTTC.